The clone carrying this T cell receptor beta chain was seen only once. The data stem from a study of technical replicates of blood from several donors. TCRdb's copy holds only in-frame clones and misses some; the assay was immunoSEQ multiplex PCR. Of roughly 70,000 clones detected, 90% to 95% appear once; the ten largest clones hold about 0.4%. CDR3 length: 12 amino acids. The germline V gene has CDR1 KGHSH and CDR2 LQKENI. The V and J ends lost 2 bases and 5 bases respectively, with 4 bases between them. The chain joins TRBV18 to TRBJ1-5; no clear D. Sequenced material: T cells isolated from PBMCs. The sequence came from a human donor in good health. The CDR3 protein is CASSPGDQPQHF. The CDR3 DNA follows: TGTGCCAGCTCACCAGGAGATCAGCCCCAGCATTTT.